This T cell receptor (beta chain) was obtained from a study of tumor-infiltrating lymphocytes in primary liver carcinoma. Study-level points and caveats: Blood's top-250-clone fraction was significantly lower than that of tumors (p = 0.039).

The blood RNA (from unsorted whole blood) was obtained, and germline DNA was also extracted. From approximately 530 ng of total RNA, TCR beta-specific cDNA was reverse-transcribed using a constant-region primer. For TCR beta, libraries were produced by three nested multiplex PCR rounds using slightly modified ARM-PCR. From the multiplex PCR reads, TCRdb called clonotypes with MiXCR, one entry per CDR3 protein. Of about 350,000 distinct CDR3 sequences in the sample, approximately 64% were seen once. This clonotype was counted a few times. The antigen is undetermined. The receptor was derived from a middle-aged man with primary liver carcinoma and hepatitis B virus infection. The sequenced sample consisted of peripheral blood.

The CDR3 region is CASSPSFLAGYNEQFF. The CDR3, as DNA: TGCGCCAGCAGTCCTTCTTTCCTAGCGGGCTACAATGAGCAGTTCTTC. The rearrangement joins TRBV10-1 to TRBJ2-1, with 8 bases lining up with TRBD2. The germline V gene encodes CDR1 WNHNN and CDR2 SYGVQD (reference sequence). CDR3 size: 16 residues. J lost 3 bases, V lost 5 bases, and 9 bases had no gene match.